The 15 T cell receptor beta chains presented below share a single source sample, sequenced in a study of T cell responses to AZD1222 COVID-19 vaccine. The assay was immunoSEQ multiplex PCR, and TCRdb's table has in-frame clones only and misses some. Counted here are about 160,000 clones, about nine tenths occurring once; the ten biggest clones make up about 5%. The sequencing here drew on peripheral blood, taken on day 0 of AZD1222 vaccination. The receptors were gathered from an adult in good health.

The chain combines TRBV7-9 with TRBJ1-2; D remains ambiguous. The CDR3 extends over 12 amino acids. The germline CDR1 and CDR2 sequences are SEHNR and FQNEAQ (reference sequence). The germline V and J ends were trimmed by 4 bases and 8 bases, with 11 bases remaining between them. CDR3 residues: CASSSAYGGYTF. The CDR3, as DNA: TGTGCCAGCAGCTCCGCCTACGGGGGCTACACCTTC.

The chain links TRBV6-5 to TRBJ2-7; unclear D gene. Trimming stripped 0 bases from V and 5 bases from J, with 5 bases between. Per the germline V gene, CDR1 is MNHEY and CDR2 is SVGAGI. The CDR3 is 12 residues long. The CDR3 DNA sequence: TGTGCCAGCAGTTACTCGGGCCACGAGCAGTACTTC. Translating it yields CASSYSGHEQYF.

This chain joins TRBV5-4 and TRBJ2-2; D uncertain. The germline V gene encodes CDR1 SGHNT and CDR2 YYREEE (reference sequence). CDR3 length equals 16 residues. Deletions cut 0 bases from V and 0 bases from J, with 9 bases between. The CDR3 spells CASSLDFISNTGELFF. The DNA for the CDR3 is TGTGCCAGCAGCTTGGATTTTATCTCGAACACCGGGGAGCTGTTTTTT.

V and J are TRBV28 and TRBJ2-7; D is possibly TRBD1 or TRBD2 (5 bases each). This CDR3 comprises 12 residues. Germline CDR1 reads MDHEN; CDR2 reads SYDVKM. V was shortened by 7 bases and J by 4 bases, with 11 bases between the two germline ends. The CDR3 loop reads CASTGEGYEQYF. CDR3 bases: TGTGCCAGCACCGGAGAGGGGTACGAGCAGTACTTC.

The chain combines TRBV27 with TRBJ1-6, with TRBD1 matching over 8 bases. This CDR3 contains 16 residues. The germline gives CDR1 MNHEY, CDR2 SMNVEV (reference sequence). V shed 7 bases and J 4 bases; nucleotides not matched to a gene: 9. The CDR3 DNA sequence: TGTGCCAGCACGACCGACAGGGGAGGTTATAATTCACCCCTCCACTTT. Translation gives CASTTDRGGYNSPLHF.

The chain joins TRBV27 to TRBJ2-3; perhaps D is TRBD1 or TRBD2 (6 bases each). Trimming pared 6 bases from V and 1 base from J, leaving 17 bases between. Germline CDR1 reads MNHEY; CDR2 reads SMNVEV (reference sequence). The CDR3 has 16 amino acids. This CDR3 is CASSHPGAGGTDTQYF. The DNA for the CDR3 is TGTGCCAGCAGCCATCCGGGGGCTGGGGGCACAGATACGCAGTATTTT.

V gene TRBV3-1 (or the pseudogene TRBV3-2) combines with J gene TRBJ2-3, with D unresolved. Trimming stripped 4 bases from V and 6 bases from J, with 14 bases between. CDR1 is LGHDT and CDR2 is YNNKEL in the germline V gene (reference sequence). The CDR3 has 14 amino acids. This CDR3 is CASSPRPFPDTQYF. The CDR3 DNA is TGTGCCAGCAGCCCTAGACCCTTCCCGGATACGCAGTATTTT.

The V gene is TRBV7-9, the J gene TRBJ1-1; D possibly corresponds to TRBD1 (5 bases). V was cut by 6 bases and J by 1 base, with 9 bases left in between. CDR3 length: 13 amino acids. Per the germline V gene, CDR1 is SEHNR and CDR2 is FQNEAQ (reference sequence). The CDR3 nucleotides are TGTGCCAGCAGTTCCCAGGGGAACACTGAAGCTTTCTTT. Translated, it gives CASSSQGNTEAFF.

The chain is built from TRBV7-9 and TRBJ2-3; 8 bases line up with TRBD2. The trim removed 3 bases at V and 4 bases at J, leaving 3 bases unmatched. The CDR3 is made up of 14 amino acids. Germline V gene lookup returns CDR1 SEHNR and CDR2 FQNEAQ (reference sequence). The CDR3 protein is CASSFGTRSDTQYF. In DNA, the CDR3 is TGTGCCAGCAGCTTTGGGACTAGATCAGATACGCAGTATTTT.

The genes are TRBV5-1 and TRBJ1-2, with D perhaps matching TRBD1 (5 bases). The CDR3 has 14 residues. With 1 base removed from V and 5 bases from J, the gap between germline ends came to 12 bases. Germline CDR1 and CDR2: SGHRS and YFSETQ. As DNA, the CDR3 is TGCGCCAGCAGCTTGACGGCAGGGAATTATGGCTACACCTTC. This sequence encodes CASSLTAGNYGYTF. Full variable domain (remainder filled in from reference TRBV5-1 and TRBJ1-2): KAGVTQTPRYLIKTRGQQVTLSCSPISGHRSVSWYQQTPGQGLQFLFEYFSETQRNKGNFPGRFSGRQFSNSRSEMNVSTLELGDSALYLCASSLTAGNYGYTFGSGTRLTVV.

Only a few counts were recorded for this clone. The rearrangement joins TRBV15 to TRBJ1-6; D call uncertain. V lost 0 bases and J lost 10, with 7 bases in between. The CDR3 covers 13 residues. The V gene's germline CDR1 is LNHNV and CDR2 YYDKDF (reference sequence). This CDR3 is CATSRDNRSPLHF. The CDR3 DNA is TGTGCCACCAGCAGAGACAATAGGTCACCCCTCCACTTT.

J is TRBJ1-2 and V is TRBV12-3 or TRBV12-4, with unresolved D. The CDR3 is made up of 12 amino acids. The V end was cut by 6 bases, the J end by 6 bases, with 11 bases between. CDR3: CASRPDMDGYTF. The CDR3 coding sequence is TGTGCCAGCAGACCTGACATGGATGGCTACACCTTC.

The chain carries TRBV7-9 and TRBJ1-3; TRBD1 matches 9 bases. V shed 8 bases and J 0 bases; nucleotides not matched to a gene: 2. The CDR3 extends over 14 amino acids. Germline-derived CDR1 and CDR2 are SEHNR and FQNEAQ (reference sequence). CDR3 DNA: TGTGCCAGCGGGACAGGGTACTCTGGAAACACCATATATTTT. This encodes CASGTGYSGNTIYF.

The V and J genes are TRBV11-2 and TRBJ1-2; D uncertain. The CDR3 consists of 15 residues. The V gene lost 1 base and the J gene lost 4 bases, with 13 bases spanning the gap. Germline V gene data show CDR1 as SGHAT and CDR2 as FQNNGV. Here the CDR3 DNA reads TGTGCCAGCAGCTTAGCGGCGGCTGGATCCTATGGCTACACCTTC. Its translation: CASSLAAAGSYGYTF.

In its sample, this clone was seen a few times. The J gene is TRBJ2-1, the V gene TRBV7-3; 14 bases fit TRBD2. The CDR3 sequence is 16 residues long. Losses at the gene ends were 3 bases for V and 9 bases for J; bases not matched to a gene: 7. Germline values: CDR1 SGHTA, CDR2 FQGTGA. For the CDR3, the DNA is TGTGCCAGCAGCTTCCAGGGACTAGCGGGAGTAGCTGAGCAGTTCTTC. Translation gives CASSFQGLAGVAEQFF.